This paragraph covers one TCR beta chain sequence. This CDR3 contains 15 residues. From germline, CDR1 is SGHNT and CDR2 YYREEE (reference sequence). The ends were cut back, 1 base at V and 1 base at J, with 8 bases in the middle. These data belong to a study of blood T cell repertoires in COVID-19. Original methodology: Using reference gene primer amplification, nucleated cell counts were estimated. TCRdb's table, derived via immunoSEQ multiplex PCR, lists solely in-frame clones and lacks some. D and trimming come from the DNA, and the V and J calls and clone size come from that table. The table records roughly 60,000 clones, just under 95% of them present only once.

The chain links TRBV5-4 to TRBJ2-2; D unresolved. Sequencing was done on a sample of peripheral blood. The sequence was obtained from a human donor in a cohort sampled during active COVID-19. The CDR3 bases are TGTGCCAGCAGCTTGAACAGAATGAACACCGGGGAGCTGTTTTTT. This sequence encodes CASSLNRMNTGELFF.